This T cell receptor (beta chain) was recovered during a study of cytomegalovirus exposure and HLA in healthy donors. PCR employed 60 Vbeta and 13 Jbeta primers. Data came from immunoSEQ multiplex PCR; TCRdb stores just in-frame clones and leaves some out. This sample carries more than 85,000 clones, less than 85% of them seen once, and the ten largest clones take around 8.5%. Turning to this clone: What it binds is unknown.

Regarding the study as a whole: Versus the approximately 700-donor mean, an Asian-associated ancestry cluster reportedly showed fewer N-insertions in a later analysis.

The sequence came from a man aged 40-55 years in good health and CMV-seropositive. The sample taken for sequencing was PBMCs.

Written as DNA, the CDR3 is TGTGCCAGCAGCTCTGGGACTACCTCCTACAATGAGCAGTTCTTC. This translates into CASSSGTTSYNEQFF. The chain has TRBV7-3 and TRBJ2-1, with TRBD2 identical over 7 bases. In germline, CDR1 is SGHTA, CDR2 FQGTGA. The CDR3 has 15 residues. V was clipped by 4 bases and J by 0 bases; unmatched bases: 3. The variable domain in full, with the rest retrieved from reference TRBV7-3 and TRBJ2-1, is GAGVSQTPSNKVTEKGKYVELRCDPISGHTALYWYRQSLGQGPEFLIYFQGTGAADDSGLPNDRFFAVRPEGSVSTLKIQRTERGDSAVYLCASSSGTTSYNEQFFGPGTRLTVL.